This T cell receptor beta chain is drawn from a study of CD8+ T cells in alopecia areata. Study-wide findings and caveats: Researchers report lesional scalp, most notably alopecia totalis/universalis, outstripped normal scalp in clonality.

Treatment indicated: oral pan-JAK inhibitor, 5-10 mg twice daily. RNA was isolated and reverse transcribed to cDNA, the sequencing template. Here immunoSEQ multiplex PCR was the method, and the copy in TCRdb shows in-frame clones only, minus some. There are more than 200,000 clones in the sample; under 70% occur only once, and 3.5% to 5% lies in the top ten. This CDR3 has 13 amino acids. V dropped 5 bases and J dropped 4 bases, with 9 bases sitting between them. From germline, CDR1 is SGHVS and CDR2 FNYEAQ. In regard to this clone: The target antigen is unknown. The sample has other DNA sequences that encode this CDR3 too.

The chain employs TRBV7-6 and TRBJ1-5; D call uncertain. The sequenced sample was CD4+ T cells sorted from blood, obtained at week 4, from a patient treated with tofacitinib. This receptor was identified in a human donor with alopecia areata. CDR3 amino acids: CASSPTGNQPQHF. The CDR3 DNA is TGTGCCAGCAGCCCAACCGGTAATCAGCCCCAGCATTTT. The complete variable domain, with remaining parts taken from reference TRBV7-6 and TRBJ1-5, reads GAGVSQSPRYKVTKRGQDVALRCDPISGHVSLYWYRQALGQGPEFLTYFNYEAQQDKSGLPNDRFSAERPEGSISTLTIQRTEQRDSAMYRCASSPTGNQPQHFGDGTRLSIL.